This T cell receptor (beta chain) was captured by sequencing in a study of patients and donors after allogeneic stem cell transplantation. This CDR3 is 14 amino acids long. V dropped 7 bases and J dropped 7 bases, with 20 bases sitting between them. Germline V CDR1 and CDR2: SNHLY, FYNNEI. In TCRdb, the RT-PCR reads were re-called with MiXCR into one record per CDR3 protein. The sample contains approximately 410,000 distinct CDR3 sequences, 15% to 20% of which appear only once. The J gene is TRBJ2-7, the V gene TRBV2, with D possibly called TRBD1 or TRBD2 (5 bases each). The sequence came from a human donor who was either an allogeneic HSCT recipient or a stem cell or donor lymphocyte infusion donor (not recorded which). It is not recorded whose cells these are; they may come from a transplant donor. What was sequenced was blood, either unsorted or a sorted T cell fraction (not recorded which). Here the CDR3 DNA reads TGTGCCAGCAAGACTGAAAGGGGAGCTTTGGAGCAGTACTTC. Protein sequence: CASKTERGALEQYF.